This note documents a single T cell receptor (beta chain) sequence. This record belongs to a study of blood T cell repertoires in COVID-19. Study in general: Sources were T cells, B-cell-depleted T cells, or PBMCs; the material itself was cDNA or gDNA.

Measured with immunoSEQ multiplex PCR; TCRdb has only the in-frame clones, and not every one. The sample has about 290,000 clones; roughly 90% are singletons. Trimming pared 6 bases from V and 9 bases from J, leaving 15 bases between. From germline, CDR1 is MNHEY and CDR2 SVGEGT. This CDR3 is 13 amino acids long. Specimen: peripheral blood. This TCR was recovered from a woman in her 30s with active or convalescent COVID-19. J is TRBJ2-1 and V is TRBV6-2 or TRBV6-3; D may be TRBD1 (6 bases). The DNA for the CDR3 is TGTGCCAGCAGCCCCATCCAGGGGATTGAGCAGTTCTTC. It translates to CASSPIQGIEQFF.